This T cell receptor (beta chain) derives from a study of T cells in Graves' hyperthyroidism and ophthalmopathy (dated by TCRdb to the late 2010s). Background on the whole study: Peripheral blood samples were taken at initial diagnosis, before any treatment was given. The roughly 94 discovery patients were randomly divided into training and test sets at a 7:3 ratio. Whether ophthalmopathy could be predicted prospectively was tested in an independent validation cohort made up of approximately 19 hyperthyroidism patients plus 17 patients who later progressed to ophthalmopathy. A discovery cohort of approximately 97 patients, about 44 with Graves' ophthalmopathy and over 55 with stable Graves' hyperthyroidism, was used to find distinguishing TCR V-J signatures. The paper reports TCR Vbeta CDR3 sequencing of roughly 140 peripheral blood samples: around 45 ophthalmopathy, roughly 80 hyperthyroidism and approximately 17 progressor patients. The study also compared thyroid tissue and blood T-cell repertoires from more than five Graves' hyperthyroidism patients. Following sampling, methimazole starting at 30 mg daily was given to hyperthyroidism patients, and high-dose intravenous methylprednisolone was given to ophthalmopathy patients.

A patient counted as having stable Graves' hyperthyroidism if no progression to ophthalmopathy occurred over 18 months of follow-up. Hyperthyroidism patients were newly diagnosed, had a disease duration of under 2 months, and were aged 18 to 65 years. Any patient with an uncontrolled infection, another autoimmune disease, pregnancy or lactation was excluded. Clinical symptoms, serum thyroxine and TRAb, thyroid ultrasound, and orbital computed tomography formed the basis for the diagnoses. Ficoll-Paque density gradient centrifugation was used to isolate PBMCs from about 10 ml of fresh peripheral blood. Trizol reagent was used to extract total RNA, and RNA quality was then checked on an Agilent 2100 Bioanalyzer. The paper as a whole reports these results and caveats: Most expanded thyroid clonotypes (frequency above 0.001) were also detected in blood, suggesting blood repertoires may reflect thyroid immune responses. In validation, the model predicted progression to ophthalmopathy a median of about 6 months before onset, with roughly 70% sensitivity and roughly 72% specificity. No statistical method was used to fix the sample size in advance, and group allocation was not hidden from the investigators. A model built on a 13 V-J signature distinguished ophthalmopathy from stable hyperthyroidism, reaching roughly 88% sensitivity and about 81% specificity in cross-validation and 80%/75% in testing.

From a lookup of the germline V gene (reference sequence), CDR1 and CDR2 are DFQATT and SNEGSKA. The CDR3 has 12 amino acids, counting the end cysteine and phenylalanine. Only CDR3 DNA remains: 36 bases, in frame from the first base. The junction carries 3 bases between V and J, which are trimmed by 1 base and 0 bases respectively. This clonotype was observed a handful of times. Its antigen target is currently unknown. Nothing much larger sits one base from this clone, and base qualities are not available. The TCR beta CDR3 regions were amplified from the RNA transcripts. The TCR CDR3 was subjected to a first round of RT-PCR using the HTBI primer set and the Qiagen OneStep RT-PCR kit. The libraries were constructed in a second round of multiplex PCR and then size-selected and purified. The libraries were sequenced on an Illumina HiSeq2000 using paired-end 100 bp reads. As for how the authors treated the data: SOAPnuke was used to process the raw data, removing reads that contained adapters or uncalled bases, had a mean Phred below 15, or lacked an exact match to the constant primer or identifier. High-quality paired reads were merged with COPE v1.2.5, and unique nucleotide sequences were defined as clonotypes. MiTCR v1.1 was used to align clonotypes to the IMGT TRBV, TRBD and TRBJ reference segments. The analysis included only V-J combinations with a frequency above 0.0001, which together covered approximately 99% of the repertoires. A TCS score was defined as the ratio of F50 (clonal expansion) to E x V (chaos), with BLOSUM62-based TCRdist applied between CDR3 peptides within each V-J. Welch's t-statistics and random forest reduced just over 500 V-J features to roughly 13, which were used in a naive Bayes classifier (R e1071). TCRdb redid the processing of the public reads, applying fastp at Q25 and MiXCR, and retained in-frame beta chains. CDR3 protein sequences are deduplicated, and each keeps its most common genes and DNA. What appears here as the V and J calls and clone size reflects TCRdb's work, not the paper's. For this sample there are roughly 700,000 distinct CDR3 sequences; about 14% appear just once. Roughly a tenth of the sample comes from the top ten.

The specimen sequenced was blood. The chain uses TRBV20-1 and TRBJ2-5, with the D gene too uncertain to name. This sequence was found in a woman aged 18-35 years with Graves' hyperthyroidism. DNA sequence: TGCAGTGCTAGAGGGGACCAAGAGACCCAGTACTTC. Its translation is CSARGDQETQYF.